This T cell receptor (beta chain) was retrieved from a study of cytomegalovirus exposure and HLA in healthy donors. On the study more broadly: HLA-typed donors contributed around 88 million unique TCRs, which were held in an early data release. Study-level findings and limits: Many donors carried some public TCRs, although rarity characterized most TCR sequences. In an earlier analysis, most TCR beta V segments were productive about 87% or about 30% of the time.

The CDR3 contains 13 residues. The V gene's germline CDR1 is SQVTM and CDR2 ANQGSEA. Trimming removed 6 bases from V and 0 bases from J, with 11 bases in between. For this clone: No antigen is known for it.

PCR primers comprised 60 Vbeta and 13 Jbeta primers. In the original analysis: Later, an analysis found tens of millions of unique TCR beta chains, and 9.5 million to 11 million of these were shared. The method was immunoSEQ multiplex PCR; TCRdb's version includes in-frame clones alone and lacks a portion of them. That table is the source of V, J and clone size, and D and trimming were worked out from the DNA. The sample yields approximately 160,000 clones, 60% to 80% seen once. Input material: PBMCs. The genes are TRBV29-1 and TRBJ1-1; D is unresolved. The source of this sequence is a male donor in good health and CMV-seronegative. The CDR3 spells CSVRSQLNTEAFF. The CDR3 nucleotides are TGCAGCGTAAGGAGCCAGCTGAACACTGAAGCTTTCTTT.